There are a few counts of the clone carrying this TCR beta chain. Its antigen is as yet unknown. TCRdb analysed the PCR reads with MiXCR anew, one entry per CDR3 protein. The sample records approximately 29,000 distinct CDR3 sequences, 50% being singletons. The data belong to a study of vaccination and CD4 T cells after COVID-19. At the level of the study: Convalescent patients had positive nasal swab PCR results for SARS-CoV-2. Disease was mild in fewer than 10 and severe in one. Post-COVID samples had a sampling time that fell a median around 100 days after diagnosis (range 35 to 161). Sampling that followed vaccination took place a median about 70 days after dose two, within a range of 14 to 241.

General study findings and limits: Vaccine-specific clones numbering 304 of 307 showed spike mono-reactivity in convalescent patients.

The time point was: late sampling 161 to 241 days after vaccination in a few convalescent patients. Germline V CDR1 and CDR2: MNHNS, SASEGT. The CDR3 spans 14 residues. J gave up 5 bases and V 8 bases, and 8 bases lay outside the gene matches. This material consisted of CD4+ T cells from blood, taken about 7 months after SARS-CoV-2 vaccination. This receptor was obtained from a human donor who had recovered from COVID-19. The chain combines TRBV6-1 with TRBJ1-2, with 10 bases fitting TRBD1. CDR3 in DNA: TGTGCCAGCCGGGTTGACAGGGGGCTTTATGGCTACACCTTC. Translated, it gives CASRVDRGLYGYTF.